The 32 T cell receptor beta chains in this list originate from one sample, sequenced in a study of blood T cell repertoires in COVID-19. Clones were read by immunoSEQ multiplex PCR, and TCRdb kept only the in-frame ones, dropping some. The table records 200,000 to 250,000 clones, about four fifths of them present only once. Specimen: peripheral blood. These receptors were taken from a woman between 45 and 60 years old with active or convalescent COVID-19.

The rearrangement links TRBV15 to TRBJ1-4; D call uncertain. The CDR3 extends over 14 amino acids. In germline, CDR1 is LNHNV, CDR2 YYDKDF (reference sequence). Trimming stripped 1 base from V and 6 bases from J, with 9 bases between. The CDR3 bases are TGTGCCACCAGCAGAGGCGGTGTTGATGAAAAACTGTTTTTT. It yields the protein CATSRGGVDEKLFF. The full variable domain, rest sourced from reference TRBV15 and TRBJ1-4, is DAMVIQNPRYQVTQFGKPVTLSCSQTLNHNVMYWYQQKSSQAPKLLFHYYDKDFNNEADTPDNFQSRRPNTSFCFLDIRSPGLGDTAMYLCATSRGGVDEKLFFGSGTQLSVL.

The chain carries TRBV6-5 and TRBJ1-5; D call uncertain. V lost 6 bases to trimming and J lost 2 bases, with 14 bases between them. From germline, CDR1 is MNHEY and CDR2 SVGAGI. The CDR3 extends over 15 amino acids. In DNA, the CDR3 is TGTGCCAGCAGCCCGCGGGGAGGAGGCAATCAGCCCCAGCATTTT. It encodes CASSPRGGGNQPQHF.

V usage is TRBV2 and J usage is TRBJ1-6, with D possibly matching TRBD1 (5 bases). Germline assignment: CDR1 SNHLY and CDR2 FYNNEI. The CDR3 has 18 amino acids. Trimming took off 7 bases at V and 0 bases at J, with 19 bases between the two ends. As DNA, the CDR3 is TGTGCCAGCATGCGCCCGGGACGGGAGAGCTCCTATAATTCACCCCTCCACTTT. This codes for CASMRPGRESSYNSPLHF. Full variable domain (rest looked up from reference TRBV2 and TRBJ1-6): EPEVTQTPSHQVTQMGQEVILRCVPISNHLYFYWYRQILGQKVEFLVSFYNNEISEKSEIFDDQFSVERPDGSNFTLKIRSTKLEDSAMYFCASMRPGRESSYNSPLHFGNGTRLTVT.

This chain connects TRBV4-1 to TRBJ2-7, with D tentatively TRBD2 (5 bases). The V end lost 1 base, the J end lost 4 bases, and 17 bases lay between the germline ends. There are 16 residues in the CDR3. CDR1 and CDR2 (germline): MGHRA, YSYEKL. In DNA form, the CDR3 reads TGCGCCAGCAGCCAAGTTGAGGGAGTCGGTATTTACGAGCAGTACTTC. Its translation: CASSQVEGVGIYEQYF.

The rearrangement links TRBV3-1 (or the pseudogene TRBV3-2) to TRBJ1-5, with 7 nucleotides matching TRBD1. There are 24 residues in the CDR3. Germline values: CDR1 LGHDT, CDR2 YNNKEL (reference sequence). V shed 4 bases, J shed 0 bases, and the junction held 30 bases outside the gene matches. The CDR3 region is CASSLRQGFHLNTPRKYSNQPQHF. The DNA of the CDR3 is TGTGCCAGCAGCCTCCGACAGGGTTTCCATTTGAACACCCCGAGAAAATATAGCAATCAGCCCCAGCATTTT.

Turning to this clone: Germline and junction disagree at one end, which may indicate a read error. The chain couples TRBV3-1 (or the pseudogene TRBV3-2) to TRBJ2-1; D might be TRBD1 (5 bases). The length of the CDR3 is 15 residues. The germline CDR1 and CDR2 sequences are LGHDT and YNNKEL (reference sequence). The CDR3 DNA sequence: TGTGCCAGCAGCCAAGCCGCAGGGTCCTTCAATGAGCAGTTCTTC. It encodes CASSQAAGSFNEQFF.

The rearrangement links TRBV4-2 to TRBJ2-7, with 8 bases fitting TRBD1. Looked up from germline, CDR1 is LGHNA and CDR2 is YNFKEQ. With 0 bases clipped from V and 1 base from J, the junction kept 5 bases outside the gene matches. The CDR3 is 16 residues long. CDR3 sequence (DNA): TGTGCCAGCAGCCAAGAGCGGGACAGGTCATCCTACGAGCAGTACTTC. Amino acid sequence: CASSQERDRSSYEQYF.

The rearrangement links TRBV27 to TRBJ1-2, with TRBD1 identical over 7 bases. Unmatched junction bases numbered 1, after V lost 3 bases and J lost 3 bases. The CDR3 is 13 residues long. The germline CDR1 and CDR2 sequences are MNHEY and SMNVEV (reference sequence). The CDR3 sequence is CASSLGTDYGYTF. As DNA, the CDR3 is TGTGCCAGCAGTTTGGGGACAGACTATGGCTACACCTTC.

The J gene is TRBJ1-3, the V gene TRBV4-1; the D gene is possibly TRBD1 (5 bases). V gave up 1 base and J gave up 0 bases, with 10 bases separating them. Germline V lookup: CDR1 MGHRA, CDR2 YSYEKL. The CDR3 runs 16 residues. This CDR3 reads CASSQGTQSSGNTIYF. CDR3 DNA: TGCGCCAGCAGCCAAGGGACACAATCCTCTGGAAACACCATATATTTT.

In nucleotides, the CDR3 is TGTGCCAGCAGCTTGCCCGGGGCAACTAATGAAAAACTGTTTTTT. This translates into CASSLPGATNEKLFF. V gene TRBV7-9 combines with J gene TRBJ1-4, with D hard to call. Trimming removed 3 bases from V and 0 bases from J, with 8 bases in between. This CDR3 region has 15 residues. Germline V lookup: CDR1 SEHNR, CDR2 FQNEAQ (reference sequence).

The rearrangement joins TRBV28 to TRBJ1-2; TRBD1 matches 7 bases. CDR1 and CDR2 (germline): MDHEN, SYDVKM. The CDR3 length is 12 residues. V lost 4 bases, J lost 7 bases, and 3 bases stayed unmatched. CDR3 in DNA: TGTGCCAGCAGTTCCCCAGGGGGTGGCTACACCTTC. It codes for CASSSPGGGYTF.

The chain is built from TRBV7-3 and TRBJ2-6, with D tentatively TRBD1 (7 bases). The V gene's germline CDR1 is SGHTA and CDR2 FQGTGA. The CDR3 contains 16 residues. The V and J ends lost 5 bases and 1 base respectively, with 12 bases between them. CDR3 sequence (DNA): TGTGCCAGCAGCATCTCAGGGGGGTCTGGGGCCAACGTCCTGACTTTC. Translating gives CASSISGGSGANVLTF.

The V gene is TRBV28, the J gene TRBJ2-2; TRBD2 matches 7 bases. CDR3 length: 13 residues. The V gene's germline CDR1 is MDHEN and CDR2 SYDVKM. The J segment lost 6 bases and the V segment lost 3 bases, leaving 1 base of the junction unmatched. CDR3 bases: TGTGCCAGCAGTTTGGGAGGGGCCGGGGAGCTGTTTTTT. This sequence encodes CASSLGGAGELFF.

This clone was detected only once. This chain joins TRBV19 and TRBJ1-1; TRBD1 might be the D (5 bases). Germline V gene sequence: CDR1 LNHDA, CDR2 SQIVND (reference sequence). The CDR3 is 15 residues long. The V end lost 5 bases, the J end lost 0 bases, and 13 bases lay between the germline ends. The CDR3 loop is CASSPQVLMNTEAFF. The CDR3 coding sequence is TGTGCCAGTAGTCCACAGGTTCTCATGAACACTGAAGCTTTCTTT.

V is TRBV6-5 and J is TRBJ2-5, with D tentatively TRBD1 (5 bases). The germline V gene encodes CDR1 MNHEY and CDR2 SVGAGI. V was trimmed by 5 bases and J by 1 base, leaving 14 bases between them. The CDR3 spans 15 residues. The CDR3 DNA reads as TGTGCCAGCAGTACAAGGGCGACAGTCCAAGAGACCCAGTACTTC. It is translated as CASSTRATVQETQYF.

This clone occurred once. The chain carries TRBV7-9 and TRBJ2-7; D ambiguous. In germline, CDR1 is SEHNR, CDR2 FQNEAQ (reference sequence). The CDR3 is 16 amino acids. V was trimmed by 2 bases and J by 2 bases, leaving 16 bases between them. CDR3 loop: CASSLRTQRPPYEQYF. For the CDR3, the DNA is TGTGCCAGCAGCTTACGTACCCAGCGCCCACCCTACGAGCAGTACTTC.

This sequence joins TRBV5-1 and TRBJ2-5; 7 bases align to TRBD2. Trimming cost V 7 bases and J 2 bases; bases outside gene matches: 8. The germline V gene encodes CDR1 SGHRS and CDR2 YFSETQ. The CDR3 spans 14 residues. This CDR3 reads CASSTGTKQETQYF. In DNA form, the CDR3 reads TGCGCCAGCTCGACCGGGACTAAGCAAGAGACCCAGTACTTC. Drawing the rest from reference TRBV5-1 and TRBJ2-5, the complete variable domain is KAGVTQTPRYLIKTRGQQVTLSCSPISGHRSVSWYQQTPGQGLQFLFEYFSETQRNKGNFPGRFSGRQFSNSRSEMNVSTLELGDSALYLCASSTGTKQETQYFGPGTRLLVL.

The CDR3 DNA is TGTGCCAGCGGGCGAAAGAACACTGAAGCTTTCTTT. Residues: CASGRKNTEAFF. The chain uses TRBV12-3 or TRBV12-4 and TRBJ1-1; D gene ambiguous. The CDR3 is 12 amino acids. V gave up 8 bases and J gave up 1 base, with 8 bases separating them.

This clone was counted once. For the CDR3, the DNA is TGTGCCAGCTCACCGAAATCCGGGACTAGCGGGAGCGAGCAGTACTTC. Residues: CASSPKSGTSGSEQYF. The genes are TRBV18 and TRBJ2-7; TRBD2 matches 14 bases. Germline V lookup: CDR1 KGHSH, CDR2 LQKENI. This CDR3 has 16 residues. V shed 3 bases, J shed 6 bases, and the junction held 7 bases outside the gene matches.

The V gene is TRBV25-1, the J gene TRBJ2-2, with D unclear. V was trimmed by 7 bases and J by 3 bases, leaving 3 bases between them. The CDR3 is 11 amino acids. The germline V gene has CDR1 MGHDK and CDR2 SYGVNS. CDR3 residues: CASTYTGELFF. CDR3 DNA: TGTGCCAGCACCTACACCGGGGAGCTGTTTTTT.

The chain couples TRBV27 to TRBJ2-3, with 8 bases matching TRBD2. J lost 0 bases, V lost 4 bases, and 3 bases had no gene match. CDR1 is MNHEY, CDR2 SMNVEV, per germline (reference sequence). This CDR3 has 15 amino acids. Here the CDR3 DNA reads TGTGCCAGCAGTTCCGGGACTAGAAGCACAGATACGCAGTATTTT. Protein product: CASSSGTRSTDTQYF.

The chain couples TRBV5-4 to TRBJ2-5; no firm D call. Germline assignment: CDR1 SGHNT and CDR2 YYREEE (reference sequence). Trimming pared 7 bases from V and 4 bases from J, leaving 17 bases between. The CDR3 extends over 14 amino acids. This CDR3 reads CASAHRSAGETQYF. Here the CDR3 DNA reads TGTGCCAGCGCCCACCGGTCCGCCGGAGAGACCCAGTACTTC.

The chain uses TRBV6-5 and TRBJ2-7; 7 bases agree with TRBD1. Per germline, CDR1 MNHEY and CDR2 SVGAGI. Losses at the gene ends were 8 bases for V and 9 bases for J; bases not matched to a gene: 7. The CDR3 is 11 residues long. The CDR3 coding sequence is TGTGCCAGCCGACAGGGAGAAAGGCAGTACGTC. Its protein product is CASRQGERQYV.

This clone was detected only once. This chain connects TRBV27 to TRBJ2-2; D is uncertain. The V end lost 1 base, the J end lost 2 bases, and 2 bases lay between the germline ends. This CDR3 spans 13 amino acids. Germline CDR1 reads MNHEY; CDR2 reads SMNVEV (reference sequence). This chain's CDR3 is CASSLLNTGELFF. Here the CDR3 DNA reads TGTGCCAGCAGTTTATTAAACACCGGGGAGCTGTTTTTT.

CDR3 sequence reads: CASSQDGDRGYGYTF. The CDR3 DNA sequence: TGCGCCAGCAGCCAAGATGGGGACAGGGGCTATGGCTACACCTTC. V is TRBV4-1 and J is TRBJ1-2; 10 positions match TRBD1. V shed 0 bases and J 4 bases; nucleotides not matched to a gene: 2. The CDR3 has 15 residues. Germline V lookup: CDR1 MGHRA, CDR2 YSYEKL.

The chain employs TRBV10-3 and TRBJ2-7; the match to TRBD1 covers 10 bases. V was clipped by 2 bases and J by 6 bases; unmatched bases: 4. The CDR3 has 14 residues. In germline, CDR1 is ENHRY, CDR2 SYGVKD. CDR3 DNA sequence: TGTGCCATCAGTGAGATACGGACAGGGGGCGAGCAGTACTTC. Protein: CAISEIRTGGEQYF.

The rearrangement joins TRBV12-3 or TRBV12-4 to TRBJ1-4; unclear D gene. The V gene lost 3 bases and the J gene lost 8 bases, with 4 bases spanning the gap. There are 11 residues in the CDR3. Here the CDR3 reads CASSLGEKLFF. The CDR3 DNA sequence: TGTGCCAGCAGTTTGGGCGAAAAACTGTTTTTT.

The chain links TRBV7-6 to TRBJ1-2; D gene unclear. The V end lost 0 bases, the J end lost 5 bases, and 22 bases lay between the germline ends. This CDR3 is built from 18 residues. Germline loops: CDR1 SGHVS, CDR2 FNYEAQ. In DNA form, the CDR3 reads TGTGCCAGCAGCTTAGCCGAGGGAATGGCCGGCTTAGTTTATGGCTACACCTTC. Residues: CASSLAEGMAGLVYGYTF.

This clone was recorded only once. This CDR3 reads CASSLQTGTKGAGELFF. The CDR3 DNA reads TGCGCCAGCAGCTTACAGACCGGGACTAAGGGAGCCGGGGAGCTGTTTTTT. This chain connects TRBV5-1 to TRBJ2-2, with 7 bases that match TRBD2. The CDR3 covers 17 residues. V shed 2 bases, J shed 6 bases, and the junction held 13 bases outside the gene matches. From germline, CDR1 is SGHRS and CDR2 YFSETQ.

The V call is TRBV24-1, the J call TRBJ2-5; 8 bases align to TRBD2. V trimming: 3 bases; J trimming: 1 base; junction bases outside the gene matches: 9. Germline assignment: CDR1 KGHDR and CDR2 SFDVKD. The CDR3 has 17 amino acids. CDR3 DNA: TGTGCCACCAGTGATCTCCGGACCGCGGGGGGCCAAGAGACCCAGTACTTC. Translating gives CATSDLRTAGGQETQYF.

V and J are TRBV24-1 and TRBJ1-1; 12 bases fit TRBD1. Germline trimming cut 5 bases from V and 4 bases from J; bases unmatched to any gene: 4. There are 15 residues in the CDR3. Germline-derived CDR1 and CDR2 are KGHDR and SFDVKD. Here the CDR3 DNA reads TGTGCCACCAGTGGGGGGACAGGGGGCATCACTGAAGCTTTCTTT. Translated: CATSGGTGGITEAFF.

V usage is TRBV2 and J usage is TRBJ2-4; D perhaps matches TRBD1 (7 bases). Germline V gene data show CDR1 as SNHLY and CDR2 as FYNNEI. Trimming took 4 bases from V and 1 from J, leaving 14 bases between them. The length of the CDR3 is 16 residues. The CDR3 is CASSGQGGTAKNIQYF. The DNA of the CDR3 is TGTGCCAGCAGTGGACAGGGAGGTACGGCCAAAAACATTCAGTACTTC.